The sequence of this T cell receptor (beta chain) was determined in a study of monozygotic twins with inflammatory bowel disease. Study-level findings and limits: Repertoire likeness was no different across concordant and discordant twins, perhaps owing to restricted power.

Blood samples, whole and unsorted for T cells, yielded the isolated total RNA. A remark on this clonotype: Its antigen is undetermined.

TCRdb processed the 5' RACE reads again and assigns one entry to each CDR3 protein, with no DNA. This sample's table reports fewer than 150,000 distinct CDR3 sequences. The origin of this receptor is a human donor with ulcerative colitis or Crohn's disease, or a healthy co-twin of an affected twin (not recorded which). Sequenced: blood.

The CDR3 region is CSARDSLWDHSPLHF. This chain connects TRBV20-1 to TRBJ1-6; TCRdb's D gene call, TRBD1, goes unchecked for lack of DNA. Germline V gene sequence: CDR1 DFQATT, CDR2 SNEGSKA (reference sequence). The CDR3 has 15 residues.